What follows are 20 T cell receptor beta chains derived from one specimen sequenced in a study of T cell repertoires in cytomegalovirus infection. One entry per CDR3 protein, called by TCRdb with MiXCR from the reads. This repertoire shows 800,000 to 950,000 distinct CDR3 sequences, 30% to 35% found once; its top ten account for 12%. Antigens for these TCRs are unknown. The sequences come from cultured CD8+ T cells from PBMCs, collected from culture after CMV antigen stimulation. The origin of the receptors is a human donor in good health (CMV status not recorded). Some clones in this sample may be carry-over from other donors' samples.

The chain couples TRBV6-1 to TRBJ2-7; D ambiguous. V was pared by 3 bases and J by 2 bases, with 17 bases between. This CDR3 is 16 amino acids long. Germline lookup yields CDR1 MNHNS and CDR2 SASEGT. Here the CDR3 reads CASSETSWVRTYEQYF. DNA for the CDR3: TGTGCCAGCAGTGAGACGTCTTGGGTGAGGACCTACGAGCAGTACTTC.

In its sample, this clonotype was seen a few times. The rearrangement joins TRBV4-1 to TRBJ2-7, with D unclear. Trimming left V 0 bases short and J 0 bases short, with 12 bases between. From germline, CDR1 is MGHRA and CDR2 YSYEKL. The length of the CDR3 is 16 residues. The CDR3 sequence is CASSQDPERSSYEQYF. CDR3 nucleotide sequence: TGCGCCAGCAGCCAAGATCCGGAGCGAAGCTCCTACGAGCAGTACTTC.

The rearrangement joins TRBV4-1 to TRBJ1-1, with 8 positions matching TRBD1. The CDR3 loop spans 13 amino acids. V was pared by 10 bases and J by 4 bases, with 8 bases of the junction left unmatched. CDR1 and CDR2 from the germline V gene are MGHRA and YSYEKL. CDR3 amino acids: CATWTGFGTEAFF. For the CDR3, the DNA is TGCGCCACCTGGACAGGGTTTGGCACTGAAGCTTTCTTT.

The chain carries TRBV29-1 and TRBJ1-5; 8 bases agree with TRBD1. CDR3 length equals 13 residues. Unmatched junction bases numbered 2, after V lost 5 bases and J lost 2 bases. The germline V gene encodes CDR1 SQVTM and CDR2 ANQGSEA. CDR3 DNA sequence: TGCAGCGTTATGGGACAGGGCAATCAGCCCCAGCATTTT. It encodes CSVMGQGNQPQHF. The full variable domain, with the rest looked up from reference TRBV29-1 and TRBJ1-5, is SAVISQKPSRDICQRGTSLTIQCQVDSQVTMMFWYRQQPGQSLTLIATANQGSEATYESGFVIDKFPISRPNLTFSTLTVSNMSPEDSSIYLCSVMGQGNQPQHFGDGTRLSIL.

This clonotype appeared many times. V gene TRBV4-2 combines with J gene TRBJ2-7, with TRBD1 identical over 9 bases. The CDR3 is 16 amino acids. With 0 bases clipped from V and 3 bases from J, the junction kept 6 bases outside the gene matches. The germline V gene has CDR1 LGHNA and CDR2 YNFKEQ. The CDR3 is CASSQEEGQGNYEQYF. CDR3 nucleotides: TGTGCCAGCAGCCAAGAGGAGGGACAGGGCAACTACGAGCAGTACTTC.

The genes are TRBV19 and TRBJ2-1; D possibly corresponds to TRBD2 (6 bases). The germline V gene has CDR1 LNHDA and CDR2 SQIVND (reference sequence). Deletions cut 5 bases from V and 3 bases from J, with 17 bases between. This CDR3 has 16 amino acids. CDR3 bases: TGTGCCAGTAGTGCCGGACGGGGACTCGGCTACAATGAGCAGTTCTTC. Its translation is CASSAGRGLGYNEQFF. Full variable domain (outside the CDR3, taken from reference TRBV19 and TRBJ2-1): DGGITQSPKYLFRKEGQNVTLSCEQNLNHDAMYWYRQDPGQGLRLIYYSQIVNDFQKGDIAEGYSVSREKKESFPLTVTSAQKNPTAFYLCASSAGRGLGYNEQFFGPGTRLTVL.

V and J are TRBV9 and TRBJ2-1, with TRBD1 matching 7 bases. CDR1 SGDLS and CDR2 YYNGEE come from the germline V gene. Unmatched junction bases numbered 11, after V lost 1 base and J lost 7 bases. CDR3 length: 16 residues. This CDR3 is CASSVPTGKAANEQFF. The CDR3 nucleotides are TGTGCCAGCAGCGTACCGACAGGGAAGGCCGCGAATGAGCAGTTCTTC.

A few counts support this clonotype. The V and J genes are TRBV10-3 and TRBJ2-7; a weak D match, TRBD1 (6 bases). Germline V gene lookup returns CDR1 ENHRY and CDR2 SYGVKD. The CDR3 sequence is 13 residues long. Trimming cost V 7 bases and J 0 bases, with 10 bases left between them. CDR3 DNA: TGTGCCATCACGAGGGACAACTCCTACGAGCAGTACTTC. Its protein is CAITRDNSYEQYF.

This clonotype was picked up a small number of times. The CDR3, as DNA: TGCAGTGCTAGAGTCAGGGGGACCAATCAGCCCCAGCATTTT. Its protein is CSARVRGTNQPQHF. The J gene is TRBJ1-5, the V gene TRBV20-1; 7 bases fit TRBD1. J was trimmed by 3 bases and V by 1 base; bases with no gene match: 3. The germline CDR1 and CDR2 sequences are DFQATT and SNEGSKA (reference sequence). The CDR3 is 14 amino acids.

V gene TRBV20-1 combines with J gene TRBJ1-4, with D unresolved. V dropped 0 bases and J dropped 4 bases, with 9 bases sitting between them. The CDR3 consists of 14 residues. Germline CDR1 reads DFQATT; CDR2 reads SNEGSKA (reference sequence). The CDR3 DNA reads TGCAGTGCTAGAGATCTAGATTATAATGAAAAACTGTTTTTT. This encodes CSARDLDYNEKLFF.

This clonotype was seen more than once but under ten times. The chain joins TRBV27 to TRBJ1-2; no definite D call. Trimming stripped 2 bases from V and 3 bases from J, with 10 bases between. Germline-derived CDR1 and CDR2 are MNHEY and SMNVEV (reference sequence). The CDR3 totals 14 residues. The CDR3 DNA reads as TGTGCCAGCAGTTTAGATGGCAGCTACTATGGCTACACCTTC. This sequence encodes CASSLDGSYYGYTF.

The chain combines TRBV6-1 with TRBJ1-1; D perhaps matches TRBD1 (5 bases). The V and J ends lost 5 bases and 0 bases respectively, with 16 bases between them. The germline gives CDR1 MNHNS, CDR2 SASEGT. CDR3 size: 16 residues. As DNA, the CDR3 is TGTGCCAGCAGTTACCACTGGTTGGGGGTGAACACTGAAGCTTTCTTT. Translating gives CASSYHWLGVNTEAFF.

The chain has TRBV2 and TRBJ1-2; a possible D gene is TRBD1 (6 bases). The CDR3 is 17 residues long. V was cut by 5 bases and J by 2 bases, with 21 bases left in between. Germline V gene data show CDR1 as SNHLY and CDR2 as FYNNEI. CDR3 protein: CASSPTTRAQGNYGYTF. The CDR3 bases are TGTGCCAGCAGTCCCACTACCCGGGCCCAGGGGAACTATGGCTACACCTTC. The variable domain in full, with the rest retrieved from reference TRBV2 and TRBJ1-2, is EPEVTQTPSHQVTQMGQEVILRCVPISNHLYFYWYRQILGQKVEFLVSFYNNEISEKSEIFDDQFSVERPDGSNFTLKIRSTKLEDSAMYFCASSPTTRAQGNYGYTFGSGTRLTVV.

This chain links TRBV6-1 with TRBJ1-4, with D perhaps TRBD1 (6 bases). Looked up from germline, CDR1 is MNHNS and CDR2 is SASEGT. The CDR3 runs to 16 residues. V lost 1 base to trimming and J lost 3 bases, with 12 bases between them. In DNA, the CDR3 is TGTGCCAGCAGTGAAGTGAGGGGGGGGGCTAATGAAAAACTGTTTTTT. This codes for CASSEVRGGANEKLFF.

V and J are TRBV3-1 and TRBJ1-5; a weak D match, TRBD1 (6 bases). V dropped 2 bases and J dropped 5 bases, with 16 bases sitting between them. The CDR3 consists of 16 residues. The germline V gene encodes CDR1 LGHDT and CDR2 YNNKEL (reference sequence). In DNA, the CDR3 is TGTGCCAGCAGCCAATTTGGGGGGCAGAGGGATCAGCCCCAGCATTTT. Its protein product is CASSQFGGQRDQPQHF.

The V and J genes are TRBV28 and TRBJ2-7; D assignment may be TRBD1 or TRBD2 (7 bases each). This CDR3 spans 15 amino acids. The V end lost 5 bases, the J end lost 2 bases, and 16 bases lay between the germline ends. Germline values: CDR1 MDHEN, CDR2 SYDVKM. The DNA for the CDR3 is TGTGCCAGCAGTCAAGGGAGGGGGCCTCCCTACGAGCAGTACTTC. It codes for CASSQGRGPPYEQYF. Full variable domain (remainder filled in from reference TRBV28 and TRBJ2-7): DVKVTQSSRYLVKRTGEKVFLECVQDMDHENMFWYRQDPGLGLRLIYFSYDVKMKEKGDIPEGYSVSREKKERFSLILESASTNQTSMYLCASSQGRGPPYEQYFGPGTRLTVT.

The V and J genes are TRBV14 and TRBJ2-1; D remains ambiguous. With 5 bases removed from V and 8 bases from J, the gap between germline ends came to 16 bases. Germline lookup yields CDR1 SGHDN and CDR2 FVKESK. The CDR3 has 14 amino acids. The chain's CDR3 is CASSSGVVFDEQFF. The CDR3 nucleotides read TGTGCCAGCAGCAGTGGGGTTGTTTTCGATGAGCAGTTCTTC.

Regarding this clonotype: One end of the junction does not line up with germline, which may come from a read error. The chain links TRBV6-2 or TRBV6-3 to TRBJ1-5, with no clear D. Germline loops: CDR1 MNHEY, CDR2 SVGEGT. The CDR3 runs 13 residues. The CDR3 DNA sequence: TGTGCCAGCAGTTACTCTAGCTATCAGCCCCAGCATTTT. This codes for CASSYSSYQPQHF.

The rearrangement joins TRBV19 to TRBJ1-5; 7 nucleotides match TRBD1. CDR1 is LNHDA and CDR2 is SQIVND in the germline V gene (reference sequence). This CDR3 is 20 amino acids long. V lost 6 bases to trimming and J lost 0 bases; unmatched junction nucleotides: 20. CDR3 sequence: CASRNSRTGVGPYSNQPQHF. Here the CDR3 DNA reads TGTGCCAGTAGGAATTCTCGAACAGGGGTCGGACCGTATAGCAATCAGCCCCAGCATTTT.

CDR3 bases: TGTGCCAGCAGTTACTCCGCAGGGATCACAGATACGCAGTATTTT. This sequence encodes CASSYSAGITDTQYF. The chain recombines TRBV6-8 with TRBJ2-3, with TRBD1 as a possible D gene (5 bases). CDR1 and CDR2 (germline): MNHGY, SAAAGT. There are 15 residues in the CDR3. Trimming removed 0 bases from V and 2 bases from J, with 9 bases in between.